This T cell receptor beta chain was sequenced during a study of cytomegalovirus exposure and HLA in healthy donors. Whole-study results and caveats: Links to common viral pathogens appeared, in a later analysis, for several of the most significant clusters.

PCR primers comprised 60 Vbeta and 13 Jbeta primers. The method was immunoSEQ multiplex PCR; TCRdb's version includes in-frame clones alone and lacks a portion of them. The data show some 140,000 clones, with approximately 80% seen just once and approximately 2% held by the top ten. To note about this clone: What it recognizes is unknown.

Germline V gives CDR1 PRHDT, CDR2 FYEKMQ (reference sequence). The CDR3 is made up of 16 amino acids. The J segment lost 2 bases and the V segment lost 5 bases, leaving 8 bases of the junction unmatched. The source is a man aged 25-45 years in good health and CMV-seronegative. The V call is TRBV13, the J call TRBJ2-5; 10 bases map to TRBD1. The source material was PBMCs. CDR3 loop: CASSLPMDRGQETQYF. The CDR3, as DNA: TGTGCCAGCAGCCTTCCTATGGACAGGGGGCAAGAGACCCAGTACTTC.